This T cell receptor (beta chain) emerged from a study of sequential checkpoint blockade in melanoma. Study-wide results and limits: Response in arm A was associated with pretreatment TIL clonality.

This table comes from immunoSEQ multiplex PCR, and its TCRdb copy is limited to in-frame clones, with some not included. Of approximately 330 clones detected, roughly 28% appear once; the ten largest clones hold about a tenth. The table lists this clone with a few counts. Its antigen remains unidentified. Treatment of the sample: randomized to nivolumab then ipilimumab (arm A) or the reverse (arm B). This receptor was obtained from a human donor with melanoma. Sequenced material: tumor tissue (inferred from file names), taken from a patient given nivolumab and ipilimumab in sequence.

CDR3 bases: TGTGCCACAGGGACCCAGATTGCCTCACCCCTCCACTTT. This encodes CATGTQIASPLHF. This chain links TRBV12-5 with TRBJ1-6, with D possibly being TRBD1 (6 bases). CDR3 length: 13 residues. Germline V gene data show CDR1 as LGHNT and CDR2 as FRNRAP. Full variable domain (remainder filled in from reference TRBV12-5 and TRBJ1-6): DARVTQTPRHKVTEMGQEVTMRCQPILGHNTVFWYRQTMMQGLELLAYFRNRAPLDDSGMPKDRFSAEMPDATLATLKIQPSEPRDSAVYFCATGTQIASPLHFGNGTRLTVT.